These T cell receptor beta chains were read from a single sample in a study of blood T cell repertoires in COVID-19. Generated by immunoSEQ multiplex PCR, the TCRdb table keeps only in-frame clones and is missing some. The repertoire includes approximately 90,000 clones, about four fifths of them detected once, and approximately 24% sits in the top ten. The sample was peripheral blood. The receptors derive from a human donor in a cohort sampled during active COVID-19. CDR3s include the opening cysteine and the closing phenylalanine or tryptophan. D genes are given only for firm matches. The size entry is marked missing in some rows and otherwise reads once, few, many or a size class.

CASGLVRAGRNTEAFF | TGTGCTAGTGGTTTGGTACGGGCAGGGCGGAACACTGAAGCTTTCTTT | TRBV12-5 | - | - | TRBJ1-1
CASSPTLREGRVF | TGTGCCAGCAGCCCTACGCTGCGGGAGGGCCGAGTATTT | TRBV9 | - | TRBD2 | TRBJ2-3
CASSLGDSDNSPLHF | TGTGCCAGCAGCTTAGGGGACTCCGATAATTCACCCCTCCACTTT | TRBV7-8 | - | - | TRBJ1-6
CASSLIGGDSGVTYNEQFF | TGTGCCAGCAGCTTAATTGGTGGCGATAGCGGGGTGACCTACAATGAGCAGTTCTTC | TRBV7-9 | - | TRBD2 | TRBJ2-1
CASSRNRVAEAFF | TGTGCCAGCAGTAGGAACAGGGTTGCTGAAGCTTTCTTT | TRBV6-5 | - | - | TRBJ1-1
CASSSDRGLHTQYF | TGTGCCAGCAGTTCGGACAGGGGGCTGCATACGCAGTATTTT | TRBV6-5 | - | TRBD1 | TRBJ2-3
CASSFREYNEQFF | TGCGCCAGCAGTTTCCGGGAATACAATGAGCAGTTCTTC | TRBV4-1 | - | - | TRBJ2-1
CASRARQAGNTIYF | TGTGCCAGCAGGGCACGACAGGCTGGAAACACCATATATTTT | TRBV6-6 | - | - | TRBJ1-3
CASSRTSGSYEQYF | TGTGCCAGCAGCCGGACTAGCGGCTCCTACGAGCAGTACTTC | TRBV6-2/TRBV6-3 | once | TRBD2 | TRBJ2-7
CASSVEDLAGGPFNEQFF | TGTGCCAGCAGCGTAGAGGACCTAGCGGGAGGGCCATTCAATGAGCAGTTCTTC | TRBV9 | - | TRBD2 | TRBJ2-1
CASSAGISSYNEQFF | TGTGCCAGCAGCGCGGGAATCAGCTCCTACAATGAGCAGTTCTTC | TRBV7-9 | - | - | TRBJ2-1